The rows below give T cell receptor beta chains drawn from one sample of a study of cytomegalovirus exposure and HLA in healthy donors. Produced via immunoSEQ multiplex PCR; TCRdb's table is partial and in-frame only. The table includes about 400,000 clones, 70% to 90% detected once. The sequencing sample was made of PBMCs. The receptors stem from a woman aged 18-30 years in good health and CMV-seronegative. Each CDR3 is given with its conserved first and last residue. A D gene is named only where the DNA matches it firmly. Size is omitted from some rows. Given values are once, few, many or a class for expanded clones.

V gene	J gene	D gene	clone size	CDR3 protein	CDR3 DNA
TRBV10-3	TRBJ2-1	TRBD1	.	CAISEDRVPYNEQFF	TGTGCCATCAGTGAGGACAGGGTTCCGTACAATGAGCAGTTCTTC
TRBV28	TRBJ2-7	.	.	CASGSTPSYEQYF	TGTGCCAGCGGCAGTACACCTTCCTACGAGCAGTACTTC
TRBV28	TRBJ2-2	TRBD1	.	CASLDRAPGLELFF	TGTGCCAGCCTGGACAGGGCGCCGGGTCTGGAGCTGTTTTTT
TRBV19	TRBJ2-2	.	.	CASSIQGRTGELFF	TGTGCCAGTAGTATACAGGGTAGAACCGGGGAGCTGTTTTTT
TRBV10-3	TRBJ2-7	TRBD1	.	CAISDTGVRYEQYF	TGTGCCATCAGTGATACAGGGGTGCGCTACGAGCAGTACTTC
TRBV5-6	TRBJ2-7	.	.	CASSFGTYEQYF	TGTGCCAGCAGCTTCGGGACCTACGAGCAGTACTTC
TRBV28	TRBJ2-7	TRBD1	once	CASSLLQGAYEQYF	TGTGCCAGCAGTTTATTGCAGGGGGCCTACGAGCAGTACTTC
TRBV27	TRBJ1-4	.	.	CASRNRDVGEKLFF	TGTGCCAGCAGGAACAGGGATGTGGGTGAAAAACTGTTTTTT
TRBV7-9	TRBJ1-2	.	few	CASTSVGHAYPLGYTF	TGTGCCAGCACCTCAGTGGGACACGCGTACCCACTTGGCTACACCTTC
TRBV27	TRBJ2-1	TRBD2	.	CASSLLGGDLFF	TGTGCCAGCAGTTTATTGGGGGGGGATCTGTTCTTC
TRBV19	TRBJ2-1	TRBD2	.	CASSIGGGKYEQFF	TGTGCCAGTAGTATAGGCGGGGGGAAGTATGAGCAGTTCTTC
TRBV7-8	TRBJ2-7	.	.	CASSLTQQVLRSF	TGTGCCAGCAGCTTAACCCAACAGGTCCTGCGGTCCTTC
TRBV5-1	TRBJ2-6	.	.	CASSSDRQLLSGANVLTF	TGCGCCAGCAGCTCCGACAGGCAACTTCTCTCTGGGGCCAACGTCCTGACTTTC
TRBV30	TRBJ2-3	TRBD2	.	CAWSAGLAASTDTQYF	TGTGCCTGGAGTGCGGGACTAGCGGCTAGCACAGATACGCAGTATTTT
TRBV30	TRBJ2-7	TRBD2	.	CAFDRGGAGGEQYF	TGTGCCTTCGATCGCGGGGGGGCCGGGGGCGAGCAGTACTTC
TRBV5-4	TRBJ1-6	.	few	CASSLAPLGLKVLHF	TGTGCCAGCAGCTTGGCCCCACTCGGGTTAAAGGTCCTCCACTTT
TRBV2	TRBJ2-7	TRBD2	few	CASSELRTSHEQYF	TGTGCCAGCAGTGAACTTAGGACTAGCCACGAGCAGTACTTC
TRBV28	TRBJ2-7	TRBD1	.	CASSGQVVGSYEQYF	TGTGCCAGCAGTGGACAGGTAGTGGGTTCCTACGAGCAGTACTTC
TRBV4-1	TRBJ1-5	.	.	CASSQDGTVSNQPQHF	TGCGCCAGCAGCCAAGATGGTACGGTGAGCAATCAGCCCCAGCATTTT
TRBV6-1	TRBJ2-1	.	.	CASSVGVHNEQFF	TGTGCCAGCTCGGTGGGAGTCCACAATGAGCAGTTCTTC
TRBV27	TRBJ2-1	.	.	CASSTRLPQAGYNEQFF	TGTGCCAGCAGTACCCGACTTCCCCAGGCGGGTTACAATGAGCAGTTCTTC
TRBV5-1	TRBJ2-5	.	.	CASSLVQPRETQYF	TGCGCCAGCAGCTTGGTCCAGCCCAGGGAGACCCAGTACTTC
TRBV10-1	TRBJ1-2	TRBD1	.	CASSARGRGGYTF	TGCGCCAGCAGTGCTAGGGGGCGAGGAGGCTACACCTTC
TRBV29-1	TRBJ2-1	TRBD2	.	CSGGGLADGASYNEQFF	TGCAGCGGCGGGGGACTGGCTGATGGGGCCTCCTACAATGAGCAGTTCTTC
TRBV5-6	TRBJ2-7	.	.	CASSWWGGHYEQYF	TGTGCCAGCAGCTGGTGGGGCGGACACTACGAGCAGTACTTC
TRBV6-1	TRBJ1-2	.	.	CASSEFGQSYGYTF	TGTGCCAGCAGTGAATTTGGACAGTCCTATGGCTACACCTTC
TRBV11-1	TRBJ2-5	.	.	CASSFSQGRQETQYF	TGTGCCAGCAGCTTCAGTCAAGGGAGACAAGAGACCCAGTACTTC
TRBV2	TRBJ1-2	.	.	CASSVNRVPDYGYTF	TGTGCCAGCAGCGTGAACAGGGTACCGGACTATGGCTACACCTTC
TRBV6-5	TRBJ1-1	TRBD1	.	CASSPSDRGNTEAFF	TGTGCCAGCAGCCCATCGGACAGGGGGAACACTGAAGCTTTCTTT
TRBV28	TRBJ1-1	.	once	CASRPTGGGGLAFF	TGTGCCAGCAGACCGACGGGGGGAGGAGGTTTGGCTTTCTTT
TRBV30	TRBJ2-7	.	.	CAWSASYEQYF	TGTGCCTGGAGTGCTTCCTACGAGCAGTACTTC
TRBV28	TRBJ2-2	TRBD2	.	CASSLRTSGRARTGELFF	TGTGCCAGCAGTTTGAGGACTAGCGGGAGGGCCCGGACCGGGGAGCTGTTTTTT
TRBV5-1	TRBJ1-1	.	.	CASRLGKTEAFF	TGCGCCAGCCGCTTGGGTAAAACTGAAGCTTTCTTT
TRBV7-8	TRBJ2-1	.	.	CASSHTGMNYNEQFF	TGTGCCAGCAGCCATACAGGGATGAACTACAATGAGCAGTTCTTC
TRBV28	TRBJ2-7	.	.	CASSDGILYEQYF	TGTGCCAGCAGTGACGGGATTCTCTACGAGCAGTACTTC
TRBV29-1	TRBJ1-1	.	.	CSVAGTEAFF	TGCAGCGTTGCGGGAACTGAAGCTTTCTTT
TRBV5-6	TRBJ1-5	TRBD1	.	CASSLFRDRAQPQHF	TGTGCCAGCAGCTTGTTCAGAGACAGGGCTCAGCCCCAGCATTTT
TRBV28	TRBJ2-7	TRBD2	.	CASSPGTSGRIYEQYF	TGTGCCAGCAGTCCCGGGACTAGCGGGAGAATCTACGAGCAGTACTTC
TRBV28	TRBJ2-7	.	.	CASSLTGYEQYF	TGTGCCAGCAGCCTGACTGGCTACGAGCAGTACTTC
TRBV5-6	TRBJ2-1	TRBD2	.	CASSWRLAGGSLFEQFF	TGTGCCAGCAGCTGGAGACTAGCGGGAGGGAGCTTATTTGAGCAGTTCTTC
TRBV2	TRBJ2-7	TRBD2	.	CASSDLRTSGASF	TGTGCCAGCAGTGACCTCCGGACTAGCGGGGCGAGCTTC
TRBV28	TRBJ2-7	TRBD2	.	CASSERGGASPYEQYF	TGTGCCAGCAGTGAGCGGGGGGGGGCATCCCCCTACGAGCAGTACTTC
TRBV27	TRBJ2-7	TRBD2	.	CASAAASGIYEQYF	TGTGCCAGCGCAGCGGCTAGCGGGATCTACGAGCAGTACTTC
TRBV7-2	TRBJ2-7	TRBD2	.	CASSQGLGNAYEQYF	TGTGCCAGCAGCCAGGGACTAGGTAATGCCTACGAGCAGTACTTC
TRBV9	TRBJ1-2	.	once	CASSAGFAYYGYTF	TGTGCCAGCAGCGCAGGGTTTGCTTACTATGGCTACACCTTC
TRBV30	TRBJ1-4	.	.	CAWSGGPAKKLFF	TGTGCCTGGAGCGGGGGTCCCGCTAAAAAACTGTTTTTT
TRBV29-1	TRBJ1-4	.	.	CSVLGGTNEKLFF	TGCAGCGTTCTGGGAGGAACTAATGAAAAACTGTTTTTT
TRBV28	TRBJ2-5	.	.	CASAQGRETQYF	TGTGCCAGCGCGCAGGGCCGGGAGACCCAGTACTTC